Below are 20 T cell receptor beta chains sequenced from a single sample in a study of OX40 agonist ivuxolimab in advanced cancers. Clones were sequenced by immunoSEQ multiplex PCR, and TCRdb holds only the in-frame ones, with some missing. The table has under 100,000 clones, around 93% seen once. The sample was CD4+ or CD8+ T cells sorted from blood, taken in a trial of the OX40 agonist ivuxolimab. The receptors were sampled from an adult with an advanced solid tumor such as melanoma, head and neck, liver or kidney cancer.

The chain couples TRBV7-9 to TRBJ2-7, with 8 bases identical to TRBD1. CDR3 length equals 12 residues. CDR1 is SEHNR, CDR2 FQNEAQ, per germline (reference sequence). Losses at the gene ends were 6 bases for V and 7 bases for J; bases not matched to a gene: 5. DNA of the CDR3: TGTGCCAGCAGACAGGGGGGTCTTGAGCAGTACTTC. Protein product: CASRQGGLEQYF. The whole variable domain, filled in from reference TRBV7-9 and TRBJ2-7, reads DTGVSQNPRHKITKRGQNVTFRCDPISEHNRLYWYRQTLGQGPEFLTYFQNEAQLEKSRLLSDRFSAERPKGSFSTLEIQRTEQGDSAMYLCASRQGGLEQYFGPGTRLTVT.

This rearrangement joins TRBV7-8 to TRBJ2-3; D is possibly TRBD2 (7 bases). The CDR3 extends over 16 amino acids. Trimming removed 0 bases at V and 2 bases at J, with 12 bases between. Germline V gene sequence: CDR1 SGHVS, CDR2 FQNEAQ. The CDR3: CASSLAVRGATDTQYF. Written as DNA, the CDR3 is TGTGCCAGCAGCTTAGCGGTCCGGGGGGCCACAGATACGCAGTATTTT.

The chain has TRBV27 and TRBJ1-2, with unresolved D. This CDR3 contains 14 residues. CDR1 is MNHEY and CDR2 is SMNVEV in the germline V gene (reference sequence). V was shortened by 5 bases and J by 4 bases, with 14 bases between the two germline ends. The CDR3 nucleotides read TGTGCCAGCAGTGAGCTTGGACCGATCTATGGCTACACCTTC. Translating gives CASSELGPIYGYTF.

This chain uses TRBV2 with TRBJ1-2, with TRBD1 identical over 7 bases. V dropped 1 base and J dropped 5; count of bases not matched to a gene: 7. CDR1 SNHLY and CDR2 FYNNEI come from the germline V gene. This CDR3 has 15 amino acids. CDR3 sequence (DNA): TGTGCCAGCAGTGAAGGGACAGGCGGCTTATATGGCTACACCTTC. This codes for CASSEGTGGLYGYTF.

This clone showed up just once. The V gene is TRBV11-2, the J gene TRBJ1-2; D is unresolved. The CDR3 length is 12 residues. Germline assignment: CDR1 SGHAT and CDR2 FQNNGV. V gave up 3 bases and J gave up 6 bases, with 8 bases separating them. CDR3 DNA sequence: TGTGCCAGCAGCTTGGGGTCGGATGGCTACACCTTC. It is translated as CASSLGSDGYTF.

The rearrangement joins TRBV13 to TRBJ1-1; TRBD1 is a possible D gene (5 bases). From germline, CDR1 is PRHDT and CDR2 FYEKMQ (reference sequence). V gave up 4 bases and J gave up 4 bases, with 16 bases separating them. The CDR3 covers 15 residues. The CDR3 DNA sequence: TGTGCCAGCAGCTCGTATACCCGGGGGGGCACTGAAGCTTTCTTT. Translating gives CASSSYTRGGTEAFF.

CDR3 DNA: TGTGCCAGCAGTTTACCGGGACTAGCAGGCTACAATGAGCAGTTCTTC. It codes for CASSLPGLAGYNEQFF. The chain carries TRBV27 and TRBJ2-1; 9 bases map to TRBD2. The CDR3 spans 16 residues. V was clipped by 2 bases and J by 3 bases; unmatched bases: 5. CDR1 is MNHEY and CDR2 is SMNVEV in the germline V gene (reference sequence).

V usage is TRBV18 and J usage is TRBJ2-3; TRBD2 matches at 11 bases. Trimming cost V 5 bases and J 2 bases; bases outside gene matches: 12. The CDR3 has 18 amino acids. Per the germline V gene, CDR1 is KGHSH and CDR2 is LQKENI. The CDR3 is CASSTLPLAGGHTDTQYF. CDR3 nucleotides: TGTGCCAGCTCAACCCTCCCCCTAGCGGGGGGACACACAGATACGCAGTATTTT.

The chain uses TRBV29-1 and TRBJ2-5, with 7 positions matching TRBD1. Germline values: CDR1 SQVTM, CDR2 ANQGSEA. Trimming cost V 5 bases and J 5 bases; bases outside gene matches: 5. There are 12 residues in the CDR3. CDR3 nucleotide sequence: TGCAGCGTTCGGCGCAGGGGGGAGACCCAGTACTTC. This translates into CSVRRRGETQYF.

This chain links TRBV11-2 with TRBJ1-2; 12 bases match TRBD1. CDR3 length: 16 residues. V lost 2 bases, J lost 4 bases, and 5 bases stayed unmatched. Germline-derived CDR1 and CDR2 are SGHAT and FQNNGV. The DNA of the CDR3 is TGTGCCAGCAGCTTAACCGGGACAGGGGGCGTCTATGGCTACACCTTC. The encoded protein is CASSLTGTGGVYGYTF.

This chain joins TRBV10-1 and TRBJ1-1, with D possibly being TRBD1 (6 bases). The germline gives CDR1 WNHNN, CDR2 SYGVQD (reference sequence). The CDR3 has 15 residues. Trimming removed 2 bases at V and 5 bases at J, with 15 bases between. CDR3: CASSEAPKGGTEAFF. Written as DNA, the CDR3 is TGCGCCAGCAGTGAGGCCCCCAAGGGGGGTACTGAAGCTTTCTTT.

The sample holds a few counts of this clone. The J gene is TRBJ2-5, the V gene TRBV7-9; TRBD1 or TRBD2 may be the D gene (5 bases each). V was trimmed by 1 base and J by 4 bases, leaving 16 bases between them. The length of the CDR3 is 16 residues. Germline CDR1 is SEHNR and CDR2 is FQNEAQ (reference sequence). The chain's CDR3 is CASSLGLGERGETQYF. CDR3 nucleotides: TGTGCCAGCAGCTTAGGATTGGGGGAACGCGGAGAGACCCAGTACTTC.

This clone was recorded only once. This CDR3 is CASSLWADYNEQFF. The DNA for the CDR3 is TGTGCCAGCAGCTTGTGGGCAGACTACAATGAGCAGTTCTTC. The chain employs TRBV5-5 and TRBJ2-1; no reliable D call. The V end lost 1 base, the J end lost 3 bases, and 8 bases lay between the germline ends. CDR3 length: 14 residues. Germline values: CDR1 SGHKS, CDR2 YYEKEE (reference sequence).

The CDR3 loop is CSVGQGAYEQYF. The CDR3 region has the DNA TGCAGCGTGGGACAGGGGGCATACGAGCAGTACTTC. This chain links TRBV29-1 with TRBJ2-7; 12 bases match TRBD1. The junction had 1 base not matched to a gene; V was cut back by 6 bases and J by 4 bases. This CDR3 contains 12 residues. Germline lookup yields CDR1 SQVTM and CDR2 ANQGSEA.

Details on this clone: The junction departs from the called germline gene at one end, perhaps through a read error. CDR3 in amino acids: CASTGWAETAF. The CDR3 nucleotides are TGTGCCAGCACCGGCTGGGCCGAGACAGCCTTC. The genes are TRBV7-9 and TRBJ2-7; D perhaps matches TRBD1 (5 bases). The CDR3 totals 11 residues. Looked up from germline, CDR1 is SEHNR and CDR2 is FQNEAQ (reference sequence).

This chain links TRBV4-1 with TRBJ2-7; 11 nucleotides match TRBD2. The CDR3 is made up of 15 amino acids. CDR1 is MGHRA and CDR2 is YSYEKL in the germline V gene. Trimming at V came to 2 bases and at J to 2 bases, leaving 2 bases not matched to a gene. For the CDR3, the DNA is TGCGCCAGCAGCCAACTTAGCGGGGGGGCCTACGAGCAGTACTTC. Protein: CASSQLSGGAYEQYF.

The rearrangement joins TRBV2 to TRBJ2-1, with 8 bases fitting TRBD2. The CDR3 covers 16 residues. V shed 0 bases and J 3 bases; nucleotides not matched to a gene: 4. Germline V gene sequence: CDR1 SNHLY, CDR2 FYNNEI. CDR3 in amino acids: CASSEASGGYYNEQFF. CDR3 bases: TGTGCCAGCAGTGAAGCCAGCGGGGGATACTACAATGAGCAGTTCTTC.

J is TRBJ2-2 and V is TRBV30; no definite D call. V lost 2 bases and J 4 bases, leaving 8 bases between the germline ends. The CDR3 totals 13 residues. CDR1 GTSNPN and CDR2 SVGIG come from the germline V gene (reference sequence). In DNA form, the CDR3 reads TGTGCCTGGAGTCCGGCAGGCACCGGGGAGCTGTTTTTT. It is translated as CAWSPAGTGELFF.

Note on this clone: At one boundary the junction diverges from the germline segment, which might be a read error. The chain employs TRBV5-5 and TRBJ1-1, with D uncertain. The CDR3 has 13 amino acids. CDR1 SGHKS and CDR2 YYEKEE come from the germline V gene (reference sequence). This CDR3 is CASRLGGNTEAFF. The DNA of the CDR3 is TGTGCCAGCAGGTTGGGTGGTAACACTGAAGCTTTCTTT.

This clone turned up a few times. This chain uses TRBV27 with TRBJ2-4; 12 nucleotides agree with TRBD2. The germline CDR1 and CDR2 sequences are MNHEY and SMNVEV (reference sequence). V lost 1 base and J lost 0; bases outside the gene matches: 7. This CDR3 comprises 19 residues. The CDR3 DNA reads TGTGCCAGCAGTTTATTGACTAGCGGGGGCCTGGGAGCCAAAAACATTCAGTACTTC. Its translation: CASSLLTSGGLGAKNIQYF.